Included here is one TCR beta chain sequence, with context. Antigen specificity is unknown. The data are from a study of cytomegalovirus exposure and HLA in healthy donors. Findings and limits, study-wide: As confirmed in vitro, a few CMV-associated chains were specific for CMV antigens. Rarity held for most TCR sequences, but there were some public TCRs that occurred in many donors.

Sequencing used immunoSEQ multiplex PCR; TCRdb keeps in-frame clones, though not all of them. The sample lists 150,000 to 200,000 clones; 86% were seen once. CDR1 is SQVTM and CDR2 is ANQGSEA in the germline V gene. Between the trimmed V and J ends, which lost 0 bases and 2 bases, there was a span of 12 bases. This CDR3 region has 15 residues. The genes are TRBV29-1 and TRBJ2-3; D unresolved. Sequenced sample: PBMCs. The receptor was derived from a man between 18 and 29 years old in good health and CMV-seropositive. CDR3 DNA sequence: TGCAGCGTTGAAGATCAAACAGCCTCCACAGATACGCAGTATTTT. This translates into CSVEDQTASTDTQYF.